Below are 28 T cell receptor beta chains sequenced from a single sample in a study of human T cells and chemical hapten exposure. Time point reported: patch test 1, 2 weeks after DPC sensitization. Treatment here: therapeutic diphenylcyclopropenone sensitization with weekly scalp DPC. One entry per CDR3 protein results from TCRdb running MiXCR on the RACE reads. The sample includes 70,000 to 100,000 distinct CDR3 sequences, about 7.5% of them seen just once. This specimen was whole blood, taken in connection with sensitization to the hapten diphenylcyclopropenone (DPC). The receptors here all came from a woman in her twenties or thirties with alopecia areata. Some clones in this sample may be carry-over from other donors' samples.

This clonotype turned up a few times. The chain uses TRBV6-6 and TRBJ2-7; weak D call: TRBD2 (6 bases). Germline lookup yields CDR1 MNHNY and CDR2 SVGAGI (reference sequence). The CDR3 is 12 amino acids. V lost 4 bases to trimming and J lost 6 bases, with 10 bases between them. The CDR3 DNA reads TGTGCCAGCAGTTCGGAGGGGAGCGAGCAGTACTTC. This translates into CASSSEGSEQYF.

The V and J genes are TRBV5-4 and TRBJ2-3; 11 bases line up with TRBD1. J lost 7 bases, V lost 3 bases, and 16 bases had no gene match. This CDR3 contains 18 residues. Per germline, CDR1 SGHNT and CDR2 YYREEE (reference sequence). CDR3 loop: CASSSDHGTGGGTNTQYF. CDR3 coding DNA: TGTGCCAGCAGCTCCGACCACGGGACAGGGGGGGGGACAAATACGCAGTATTTT.

Only a few counts were recorded for this clonotype. This chain uses TRBV7-3 with TRBJ2-1; D not certain. In germline, CDR1 is SGHTA, CDR2 FQGTGA. The CDR3 spans 14 residues. Trimming left V 1 base short and J 5 bases short, with 9 bases between. CDR3 sequence reads: CASSLKSGDNEQFF. The CDR3 DNA reads as TGTGCCAGCAGCTTAAAATCAGGAGACAATGAGCAGTTCTTC.

In this sample, this clonotype turned up many times. V usage is TRBV10-3 and J usage is TRBJ2-4; D not certain. V dropped 8 bases and J dropped 0 bases, with 2 bases sitting between them. CDR3 length equals 11 residues. Germline assignment: CDR1 ENHRY and CDR2 SYGVKD. In DNA, the CDR3 is TGTGCCATCCGAGCCAAAAACATTCAGTACTTC. It codes for CAIRAKNIQYF.

There are many counts of this clonotype. This chain links TRBV3-1 with TRBJ2-3; D is unclear. Germline CDR1 and CDR2: LGHDT and YNNKEL (reference sequence). The CDR3 is 13 amino acids. V dropped 2 bases and J dropped 5 bases, with 8 bases sitting between them. CDR3 loop: CASSQRTVDTQYF. The CDR3, as DNA: TGTGCCAGCAGCCAAAGGACGGTAGATACGCAGTATTTT.

This clonotype appeared many times. The chain links TRBV29-1 to TRBJ2-3; no reliable D call. The V and J ends lost 4 bases and 3 bases respectively, with 8 bases between them. Per the germline V gene, CDR1 is SQVTM and CDR2 is ANQGSEA. CDR3 length: 12 amino acids. CDR3: CSVVGSTDTQYF. CDR3 coding DNA: TGCAGCGTTGTAGGGTCGACAGATACGCAGTATTTT.

This clonotype was seen ten or more times. The chain recombines TRBV6-6 with TRBJ2-2; a possible D gene is TRBD2 (7 bases). Trimming removed 7 bases at V and 0 bases at J, with 9 bases between. Germline loops: CDR1 MNHNY, CDR2 SVGAGI (reference sequence). The CDR3 consists of 14 residues. The CDR3 bases are TGTGCCAGCAAGGGGGGGTCGAACACCGGGGAGCTGTTTTTT. Translated: CASKGGSNTGELFF.

The table lists this clonotype with a few counts. This clone may be a read error of a much larger clone one base away. This chain links TRBV27 with TRBJ2-7; 8 bases agree with TRBD1. The CDR3 covers 15 residues. From germline, CDR1 is MNHEY and CDR2 SMNVEV (reference sequence). CDR3 protein: CASSFRTGSSDEQYF. CDR3 sequence (DNA): TGTGCCAGCAGTTTTCGGACAGGGAGCTCCGACGAGCAGTACTTC.

This clonotype was picked up a small number of times. This sequence joins TRBV20-1 and TRBJ1-5; maybe TRBD1 (5 bases). Trimming left V 0 bases short and J 1 base short, with 22 bases between. Germline V gene sequence: CDR1 DFQATT, CDR2 SNEGSKA (reference sequence). There are 19 residues in the CDR3. CDR3 DNA sequence: TGCAGTGCTAGAGAGGGGGTCAGGTGGGCTTCAACCAGCAATCAGCCCCAGCATTTT. Translated: CSAREGVRWASTSNQPQHF.

This clonotype came up many times. This chain connects TRBV30 to TRBJ1-2; 11 bases are shared with TRBD1. V lost 5 bases, J lost 8 bases, and 13 bases stayed unmatched. CDR1 is GTSNPN and CDR2 is SVGIG in the germline V gene (reference sequence). The CDR3 totals 15 residues. The CDR3 bases are TGTGCCTGGGTCGGACAGGGGGCGTATTTTGAAGGCTACACCTTC. It specifies CAWVGQGAYFEGYTF.

This clonotype was counted many times. This chain joins TRBV20-1 and TRBJ1-5, with D possibly TRBD1 on 5 matching bases. Per the germline V gene, CDR1 is DFQATT and CDR2 is SNEGSKA (reference sequence). The CDR3 is 13 amino acids. Trimming left V 3 bases short and J 3 bases short, with 9 bases between. This chain's CDR3 is CSARRDPNQPQHF. Written as DNA, the CDR3 is TGCAGTGCTAGGCGGGACCCCAATCAGCCCCAGCATTTT.

This clonotype has a count of ten or more. The chain employs TRBV9 and TRBJ1-1; possibly TRBD1 for D (5 bases). Germline V gene lookup returns CDR1 SGDLS and CDR2 YYNGEE. V was trimmed by 1 base and J by 5 bases, leaving 9 bases between them. This CDR3 comprises 13 residues. CDR3 sequence reads: CASSVQGATEAFF. The DNA of the CDR3 is TGTGCCAGCAGCGTACAGGGCGCGACTGAAGCTTTCTTT.

CDR3 nucleotide sequence: TGTGCCAGCAGTTTGAGCAGGGATGAAGCTTTCTTT. Amino acid sequence: CASSLSRDEAFF. The gene calls are TRBV12-3 or TRBV12-4 and TRBJ1-1; maybe TRBD1 (5 bases). CDR3 size: 12 residues. Deletions cut 3 bases from V and 7 bases from J, with 9 bases between.

The chain combines TRBV13 with TRBJ1-2; D possibly corresponds to TRBD1 (5 bases). The V and J ends lost 1 base and 6 bases respectively, with 15 bases between them. Germline CDR1 and CDR2: PRHDT and FYEKMQ (reference sequence). The CDR3 consists of 15 residues. CDR3 sequence: CASSLDHAGNDGYTF. CDR3 in DNA: TGTGCCAGCAGCTTAGATCACGCAGGGAACGATGGCTACACCTTC.

This clonotype was observed at least ten times. The V gene is TRBV20-1, the J gene TRBJ2-3; 7 positions agree with TRBD1. The V gene end was trimmed by 6 bases and the J gene end by 3 bases; junction bases not matched to a gene: 9. The germline CDR1 and CDR2 sequences are DFQATT and SNEGSKA (reference sequence). CDR3 size: 14 residues. The CDR3 loop is CSAPRGRNTDTQYF. CDR3 DNA: TGCAGTGCGCCGAGGGGGCGCAATACAGATACGCAGTATTTT.

The sample holds a few counts of this clonotype. The CDR3 DNA follows: TGCAGCGTTCCGGGAAAAAACACCGGGGAGCTGTTTTTT. Protein sequence: CSVPGKNTGELFF. The chain links TRBV29-1 to TRBJ2-2, with D possibly being TRBD2 (5 bases). The V end lost 5 bases, the J end lost 2 bases, and 9 bases lay between the germline ends. Germline V gene data show CDR1 as SQVTM and CDR2 as ANQGSEA. This CDR3 is 13 amino acids long.

This clonotype was seen many times. The chain carries TRBV27 and TRBJ1-5; a weak D match, TRBD1 (6 bases). V gave up 1 base and J gave up 5 bases, with 15 bases separating them. The CDR3 consists of 16 residues. CDR1 and CDR2 (germline): MNHEY, SMNVEV (reference sequence). CDR3 in amino acids: CASSLFDRTDYQPQHF. In nucleotides, the CDR3 is TGTGCCAGCAGTTTATTCGATCGGACAGACTATCAGCCCCAGCATTTT.

This clonotype was picked up many times. V usage is TRBV5-1 and J usage is TRBJ2-3; no clear D. The CDR3 runs to 13 residues. Germline loops: CDR1 SGHRS, CDR2 YFSETQ. The germline V and J ends were trimmed by 2 bases and 2 bases, with 6 bases remaining between them. CDR3 residues: CASSLPNTDTQYF. In DNA form, the CDR3 reads TGCGCCAGCAGCTTACCTAACACAGATACGCAGTATTTT.

J is TRBJ2-5 and V is TRBV5-1, with TRBD2 matching 7 bases. Germline CDR1 reads SGHRS; CDR2 reads YFSETQ. The CDR3 consists of 14 residues. J lost 1 base, V lost 4 bases, and 4 bases had no gene match. The CDR3, as DNA: TGCGCCAGCAGCACGGGGGGACCCCAAGAGACCCAGTACTTC. It encodes CASSTGGPQETQYF.

The table lists this clonotype with many counts. The chain uses TRBV20-1 and TRBJ2-5; D is unclear. This CDR3 is 15 amino acids long. The germline V gene encodes CDR1 DFQATT and CDR2 SNEGSKA (reference sequence). Trimming stripped 2 bases from V and 2 bases from J, with 15 bases between. CDR3 protein: CSARLAYQRQETQYF. As DNA, the CDR3 is TGCAGTGCTAGACTGGCGTACCAGCGACAAGAGACCCAGTACTTC.

At least ten counts were recorded for this clonotype. The chain combines TRBV29-1 with TRBJ2-3, with TRBD2 matching 7 bases. CDR3 size: 12 residues. V lost 3 bases, J lost 5 bases, and 2 bases stayed unmatched. Germline loops: CDR1 SQVTM, CDR2 ANQGSEA. CDR3 coding DNA: TGCAGCGTTGAGGCTAGCGGAGATACGCAGTATTTT. This translates into CSVEASGDTQYF.

V gene TRBV12-3 or TRBV12-4 combines with J gene TRBJ2-5; 12 bases map to TRBD2. The V segment lost 7 bases and the J segment 5 bases; nucleotides outside the gene matches: 14. The CDR3 is made up of 17 amino acids. The CDR3 DNA sequence: TGTGCCAGCACCCCCCTAGCGGGGGGGCTGGTGGCGGAGACCCAGTACTTC. Translating it yields CASTPLAGGLVAETQYF.

This clonotype was counted a few times. CDR3 in DNA: TGTGCCAGCAGCCAAGATCCGGGAGGGAATAATTCACCCCTCCACTTT. Its translation is CASSQDPGGNNSPLHF. The rearrangement links TRBV3-1 to TRBJ1-6; D gene ambiguous. The CDR3 loop spans 16 amino acids. V was cut by 0 bases and J by 5 bases, with 11 bases left in between. CDR1 LGHDT and CDR2 YNNKEL come from the germline V gene (reference sequence).

This clonotype was recorded many times. The V and J genes are TRBV7-9 and TRBJ1-1, with D tentatively TRBD1 (5 bases). The CDR3 covers 14 residues. Germline V CDR1 and CDR2: SEHNR, FQNEAQ (reference sequence). V was cut by 2 bases and J by 1 base, with 8 bases left in between. The CDR3 is CASSLPRANTEAFF. CDR3 in DNA: TGTGCCAGCAGCTTACCCAGGGCGAACACTGAAGCTTTCTTT.

This clonotype was counted ten times or more. The genes are TRBV7-9 and TRBJ2-3; the match to TRBD1 covers 7 bases. Germline CDR1 is SEHNR and CDR2 is FQNEAQ (reference sequence). CDR3 length equals 17 residues. The ends lost 5 bases at V and 3 bases at J; junction bases unmatched: 14. CDR3 sequence reads: CASSPKEGARLTDTQYF. The CDR3 DNA follows: TGTGCCAGCAGCCCCAAAGAGGGGGCCCGGCTGACAGATACGCAGTATTTT.

This clonotype was seen only a few times. The V call is TRBV12-5, the J call TRBJ1-2; D is unresolved. Trimming cost V 6 bases and J 6 bases, with 17 bases left between them. Germline CDR1 is LGHNT and CDR2 is FRNRAP. CDR3 length equals 14 residues. The CDR3: CASGTPQDVNGYTF. The CDR3 bases are TGTGCTAGTGGAACCCCTCAGGACGTGAATGGCTACACCTTC.

This clonotype was seen a few times. The chain has TRBV6-2 or TRBV6-3 and TRBJ1-1; D gene unclear. Germline CDR1 reads MNHEY; CDR2 reads SVGEGT. This CDR3 contains 15 residues. V lost 6 bases and J lost 2, with 16 bases in between. In nucleotides, the CDR3 is TGTGCCAGCAGCACCCGTTCGGTACTCAACACTGAAGCTTTCTTT. Translated, it gives CASSTRSVLNTEAFF.

In this sample, this clonotype turned up many times. V and J are TRBV6-5 and TRBJ2-7; D is uncertain. The CDR3 is 13 residues long. Germline lookup yields CDR1 MNHEY and CDR2 SVGAGI. Trimming stripped 6 bases from V and 6 bases from J, with 15 bases between. The CDR3 DNA follows: TGTGCCAGCAGCACCCGCCCGCAGACCGAGCAGTACTTC. This codes for CASSTRPQTEQYF.